Below are 24 T cell receptor beta chains sequenced from a single sample in a study of CD8 T cells in Susac syndrome. With random hexamers, reverse transcription was performed on about 0.5 to 1 ug of RNA. One entry per CDR3 protein, called by TCRdb with MiXCR from the immunoSEQ multiplex PCR reads. This table holds 330,000 or so distinct CDR3 sequences, about 82% found once. Material: CD8+ T cells from PBMCs. The receptors here all came from a human donor with multiple sclerosis.

The chain joins TRBV4-3 to TRBJ2-1, with TRBD2 matching over 12 bases. The CDR3 spans 18 residues. Germline V gives CDR1 LGHNA, CDR2 YSLEER. After removal of 0 bases from V and 5 bases from J, the junction contained 8 bases not matched to a gene. CDR3 sequence: CASSQDPVGLAGNNEQFF. The CDR3 region has the DNA TGCGCCAGCAGCCAAGATCCTGTAGGACTAGCGGGAAACAATGAGCAGTTCTTC.

The CDR3 protein is CASSGTGVGAVDTQYF. The CDR3 DNA sequence: TGTGCCAGCAGCGGGACAGGGGTTGGGGCTGTCGATACGCAGTATTTT. The rearrangement joins TRBV7-9 to TRBJ2-3; 10 bases match TRBD1. Germline V gene sequence: CDR1 SEHNR, CDR2 FQNEAQ (reference sequence). The V segment lost 5 bases and the J segment 6 bases; nucleotides outside the gene matches: 11. CDR3 length: 16 residues. Looking up the rest from reference TRBV7-9 and TRBJ2-3 gives the full variable domain: DTGVSQNPRHKITKRGQNVTFRCDPISEHNRLYWYRQTLGQGPEFLTYFQNEAQLEKSRLLSDRFSAERPKGSFSTLEIQRTEQGDSAMYLCASSGTGVGAVDTQYFGPGTRLTVL.

The CDR3 spells CASTNSQGAIEAFF. As DNA, the CDR3 is TGTGCCAGCACCAACTCACAGGGGGCCATTGAAGCTTTCTTT. V usage is TRBV12-3 or TRBV12-4 and J usage is TRBJ1-1, with 9 bases aligning to TRBD1. Trimming removed 7 bases from V and 7 bases from J; junction bases left unmatched: 10. The CDR3 extends over 14 amino acids.

The rearrangement uses TRBV28 and TRBJ2-7; maybe TRBD2 (5 bases). The germline CDR1 and CDR2 sequences are MDHEN and SYDVKM. The CDR3 totals 13 residues. The V end was cut by 3 bases, the J end by 5 bases, with 11 bases between. Here the CDR3 DNA reads TGTGCCAGCAGTTTCCCCGGGGTTCACGAGCAGTACTTC. Translated, it gives CASSFPGVHEQYF.

This sequence joins TRBV5-4 and TRBJ2-7; 8 bases agree with TRBD1. Per germline, CDR1 SGHNT and CDR2 YYREEE (reference sequence). The CDR3 contains 15 residues. Trimming took 0 bases from V and 3 from J; bases not matched to a gene: 5. As DNA, the CDR3 is TGTGCCAGCAGCTTGGGGTGGGACAGGAGCTACGAGCAGTACTTC. It translates to CASSLGWDRSYEQYF.

The chain carries TRBV19 and TRBJ1-1; tentatively, D is TRBD1 (5 bases). Germline V CDR1 and CDR2: LNHDA, SQIVND (reference sequence). The CDR3 is 15 residues long. Trimming left V 0 bases short and J 2 bases short, with 10 bases between. CDR3 nucleotides: TGTGCCAGTAGTATAGATGGGGGGATCAACACTGAAGCTTTCTTT. This translates into CASSIDGGINTEAFF.

The J gene is TRBJ1-1, the V gene TRBV29-1; 7 nucleotides agree with TRBD1. Germline V gives CDR1 SQVTM, CDR2 ANQGSEA. J lost 4 bases, V lost 3 bases, and 14 bases had no gene match. CDR3 length: 16 amino acids. The CDR3 sequence: CSVDGSFTGEGTEAFF. In nucleotides, the CDR3 is TGCAGCGTTGATGGGTCCTTTACAGGGGAGGGCACTGAAGCTTTCTTT.

The chain links TRBV7-9 to TRBJ2-1, with D perhaps TRBD2 (6 bases). Germline V CDR1 and CDR2: SEHNR, FQNEAQ (reference sequence). The CDR3 has 16 residues. With 5 bases removed from V and 5 bases from J, the gap between germline ends came to 19 bases. CDR3 nucleotide sequence: TGTGCCAGCAGCCTTTCTCCGGGAGATGTAGACAATGAGCAGTTCTTC. It yields the protein CASSLSPGDVDNEQFF.

The CDR3 nucleotides read TGTGCCACCAGCAGATACACCCGCACAGATACGCAGTATTTT. Its translation: CATSRYTRTDTQYF. The rearrangement joins TRBV15 to TRBJ2-3; D unresolved. Germline values: CDR1 LNHNV, CDR2 YYDKDF (reference sequence). CDR3 length: 14 residues. With 2 bases removed from V and 1 base from J, the gap between germline ends came to 7 bases.

V usage is TRBV20-1 and J usage is TRBJ1-2, with TRBD1 identical over 8 bases. Germline V gives CDR1 DFQATT, CDR2 SNEGSKA (reference sequence). The CDR3 is 13 residues long. CDR3 nucleotides: TGCAGCGGCCGGGGCAGGGGGCTTTATGGCTACACCTTC. This translates into CSGRGRGLYGYTF.

The rearrangement uses TRBV5-6 and TRBJ1-1; possibly TRBD1 for D (6 bases). CDR1 SGHDT and CDR2 YYEEEE come from the germline V gene. The CDR3 is 17 residues long. Trimming pared 4 bases from V and 6 bases from J, leaving 25 bases between. As DNA, the CDR3 is TGTGCCAGCAGCCCGTTACAATCAGGGGCCGCAGGGGCTGAAGCTTTCTTT. Its translation is CASSPLQSGAAGAEAFF.

The J gene is TRBJ2-5, the V gene TRBV7-9, with D possibly being TRBD1 (6 bases). CDR3 length: 14 amino acids. The V gene's germline CDR1 is SEHNR and CDR2 FQNEAQ (reference sequence). The V gene lost 6 bases and the J gene lost 5 bases, with 16 bases spanning the gap. CDR3 DNA: TGTGCCAGCAGTTCGGCAGGGGCGCTTGAGACCCAGTACTTC. This gives the protein CASSSAGALETQYF.

Comments on this clonotype: Its ends do not fully match the called genes, so a read error is possible. The chain employs TRBV20-1 and TRBJ2-7; 8 bases are shared with TRBD2. The length of the CDR3 is 13 residues. CDR1 is DFQATT and CDR2 is SNEGSKA in the germline V gene (reference sequence). The CDR3 DNA sequence: TGTAGCGAGAGCGGGAGCAACCCTAACGAGCAGTACTTC. Protein: CSESGSNPNEQYF.

The CDR3 DNA reads as TGTGCCAGCAGCAGACAGGGTGATTGGGAAAAACTGTTTTTT. Translation: CASSRQGDWEKLFF. V is TRBV7-9 and J is TRBJ1-4, with 7 nucleotides matching TRBD1. V shed 5 bases and J 8 bases; nucleotides not matched to a gene: 8. The germline V gene has CDR1 SEHNR and CDR2 FQNEAQ (reference sequence). This CDR3 contains 14 residues.

The rearrangement links TRBV27 to TRBJ2-5; 14 bases are a match to TRBD2. This CDR3 has 16 amino acids. Trimming at V came to 5 bases and at J to 5 bases, leaving 7 bases not matched to a gene. Germline V lookup: CDR1 MNHEY, CDR2 SMNVEV (reference sequence). CDR3 DNA: TGTGCCAGCAGTCAGACTAGCGGGAGGGCCGGGGAGACCCAGTACTTC. It is translated as CASSQTSGRAGETQYF.

V gene TRBV30 combines with J gene TRBJ1-2; 7 bases are a match to TRBD1. Losses at the gene ends were 2 bases for V and 7 bases for J; bases not matched to a gene: 10. CDR1 is GTSNPN, CDR2 SVGIG, per germline (reference sequence). This CDR3 region has 14 residues. CDR3 bases: TGTGCCTGGAGTCCCCAGACAGGGTATTTTGGCTACACCTTC. It encodes CAWSPQTGYFGYTF.

The rearrangement joins TRBV14 to TRBJ1-4; tentatively, D is TRBD1 (5 bases). The germline V gene encodes CDR1 SGHDN and CDR2 FVKESK. V was shortened by 4 bases and J by 8 bases, with 17 bases between the two germline ends. The CDR3 is 15 amino acids. The CDR3: CASSPLGGVGEKLFF. Written as DNA, the CDR3 is TGTGCCAGCAGCCCCCTCGGGGGGGTTGGAGAAAAACTGTTTTTT.

This clonotype was counted only a few times. The chain couples TRBV5-6 to TRBJ2-7; 9 nucleotides align to TRBD1. Germline CDR1 SGHDT, CDR2 YYEEEE. V was clipped by 3 bases and J by 7 bases; unmatched bases: 11. The CDR3 spans 15 residues. The CDR3 reads CASSWWTGAPLEQYF. The CDR3 DNA follows: TGTGCCAGCAGCTGGTGGACAGGGGCCCCTTTGGAGCAGTACTTC.

This chain links TRBV27 with TRBJ2-1, with D unclear. This CDR3 has 15 amino acids. Trimming shortened V by 3 bases and J by 0 bases, and 9 bases separated the two germline ends. Germline V gene lookup returns CDR1 MNHEY and CDR2 SMNVEV (reference sequence). The CDR3 DNA sequence: TGTGCCAGCAGTTTCCTGACGAGCTCCTACAATGAGCAGTTCTTC. As protein: CASSFLTSSYNEQFF.

The gene calls are TRBV7-9 and TRBJ2-1; perhaps TRBD2 as D (6 bases). The germline V gene encodes CDR1 SEHNR and CDR2 FQNEAQ (reference sequence). Between the trimmed V and J ends, which lost 4 bases and 2 bases, there was a span of 15 bases. The CDR3 spans 16 residues. CDR3: CASSSPIAAAYNEQFF. Here the CDR3 DNA reads TGTGCCAGCAGCTCCCCTATAGCGGCGGCCTACAATGAGCAGTTCTTC.

The CDR3: CASSIGTGYQETQYF. The CDR3 DNA reads as TGTGCCAGCAGCATCGGGACAGGGTACCAAGAGACCCAGTACTTC. V usage is TRBV7-9 and J usage is TRBJ2-5, with TRBD1 matching over 9 bases. Germline lookup yields CDR1 SEHNR and CDR2 FQNEAQ (reference sequence). V trimming: 5 bases; J trimming: 0 bases; junction bases outside the gene matches: 4. The CDR3 runs to 15 residues.

This sequence joins TRBV20-1 and TRBJ1-1; no clear D. V dropped 3 bases and J dropped 11 bases, with 13 bases sitting between them. In germline, CDR1 is DFQATT, CDR2 SNEGSKA (reference sequence). The length of the CDR3 is 11 residues. The CDR3 is CSASSAWEAFF. The CDR3 bases are TGCAGTGCTAGTAGTGCTTGGGAGGCTTTCTTT.

This chain joins TRBV30 and TRBJ2-7, with D tentatively TRBD2 (5 bases). The CDR3 is made up of 13 amino acids. The germline CDR1 and CDR2 sequences are GTSNPN and SVGIG (reference sequence). V lost 5 bases to trimming and J lost 5 bases, with 16 bases between them. CDR3 loop: CAWGSTAADEQYF. CDR3 sequence (DNA): TGTGCCTGGGGAAGTACAGCGGCGGACGAGCAGTACTTC.

V and J are TRBV5-1 and TRBJ2-7; 9 nucleotides align to TRBD1. CDR1 is SGHRS, CDR2 YFSETQ, per germline. This CDR3 is built from 15 residues. V shed 2 bases and J 4 bases; nucleotides not matched to a gene: 7. CDR3 protein: CASSLDRGVSYEQYF. Here the CDR3 DNA reads TGCGCCAGCAGCTTAGACAGGGGGGTTTCTTACGAGCAGTACTTC.